There are a few counts of the clone carrying this T cell receptor beta chain. Germline V lookup: CDR1 MDHEN, CDR2 SYDVKM. After removal of 5 bases from V and 0 bases from J, the junction contained 17 bases not matched to a gene. The CDR3 extends over 19 amino acids. Sample-barcoded 5' priming and a J-beta primer mix drove a second PCR of 7 to 11 cycles. MiXCR was run by TCRdb on the 5' RACE reads, yielding one entry per CDR3 protein. In the table there are 540,000 or so distinct CDR3 sequences, around 24% of which are singletons. This specimen belongs to a study of blood T cells in healthy people across ages. These data were also reused for a study on T cells of mothers and their children.

The clonotype comes from a boy younger than 18 in good health. The sample consisted of blood. The chain couples TRBV28 to TRBJ2-3, with 7 positions matching TRBD2. The CDR3 protein is CASSPPSGGPLASTDTQYF. DNA for the CDR3: TGTGCCAGCAGTCCCCCCTCGGGGGGACCTTTAGCTAGCACAGATACGCAGTATTTT.